The 25 T cell receptor beta chains presented below share a single source sample, sequenced in a study of OX40 agonist ivuxolimab in advanced cancers. Libraries were prepared by immunoSEQ multiplex PCR; TCRdb keeps only in-frame clonotypes and omits some of them. The sample comprises about 21,000 clones, more than 80% of which are singletons, and over 15% rests with the top ten. Source: CD4+ or CD8+ T cells sorted from blood, taken in a trial of the OX40 agonist ivuxolimab. Receptor source: an adult with an advanced solid tumor such as melanoma, head and neck, liver or kidney cancer.

V gene TRBV6-1 combines with J gene TRBJ2-3; D is perhaps TRBD2 (5 bases). Germline CDR1 and CDR2: MNHNS and SASEGT. Trimming took 1 base from V and 5 from J, leaving 13 bases between them. The CDR3 spans 15 residues. CDR3 residues: CASSEGTLPVDTQYF. The CDR3 DNA reads as TGTGCCAGCAGTGAAGGGACTCTCCCGGTAGATACGCAGTATTTT.

This chain links TRBV27 with TRBJ1-2, with D perhaps matching TRBD1 (5 bases). This CDR3 region has 11 residues. V was pared by 5 bases and J by 7 bases, with 8 bases between. CDR1 MNHEY and CDR2 SMNVEV come from the germline V gene (reference sequence). CDR3 loop: CASSGASGYTF. The CDR3, as DNA: TGTGCCAGCAGTGGGGCTTCTGGCTACACCTTC.

This chain joins TRBV28 and TRBJ1-2, with TRBD1 matching over 8 bases. Germline CDR1 reads MDHEN; CDR2 reads SYDVKM. The CDR3 is 13 residues long. Germline trimming cut 5 bases from V and 4 bases from J; bases unmatched to any gene: 3. CDR3 in DNA: TGTGCCAGCAGTCAGGGGGCTGGCTATGGCTACACCTTC. This translates into CASSQGAGYGYTF.

This clone was detected once. This chain uses TRBV5-1 with TRBJ1-4; TRBD1 is a possible D gene (5 bases). V lost 4 bases and J 12 bases, leaving 16 bases between the germline ends. The length of the CDR3 is 13 residues. Germline V gives CDR1 SGHRS, CDR2 YFSETQ. The CDR3 loop is CASSLRDPDQLFF. As DNA, the CDR3 is TGCGCCAGCAGCCTCCGGGACCCGGATCAACTGTTTTTT. The full variable domain, in which reference TRBV5-1 and TRBJ1-4 provide the parts outside the CDR3, is KAGVTQTPRYLIKTRGQQVTLSCSPISGHRSVSWYQQTPGQGLQFLFEYFSETQRNKGNFPGRFSGRQFSNSRSEMNVSTLELGDSALYLCASSLRDPDQLFFGSGTQLSVL.

The gene calls are TRBV28 and TRBJ1-2; no reliable D call. Trimming stripped 8 bases from V and 7 bases from J, with 23 bases between. The CDR3 length is 15 residues. The germline CDR1 and CDR2 sequences are MDHEN and SYDVKM. The CDR3 spells CASSQRETFSPGYTF. CDR3 DNA sequence: TGTGCCAGCTCACAGAGGGAGACCTTTTCGCCTGGCTACACCTTC.

The sample holds one count of this clone. The same CDR3 can be traced to other DNA sequences in this sample. V gene TRBV7-6 combines with J gene TRBJ1-1; a possible D gene is TRBD1 (5 bases). V was pared by 6 bases and J by 7 bases, with 24 bases between. This CDR3 has 16 residues. The germline V gene encodes CDR1 SGHVS and CDR2 FNYEAQ. The CDR3 DNA reads as TGTGCCAGCAGTTCCCCCGATTCTGGGGACTTCAGTGAAGCTTTCTTT. Protein sequence: CASSSPDSGDFSEAFF.

The chain joins TRBV19 to TRBJ2-7; a possible D gene is TRBD2 (5 bases). Trimming took off 7 bases at V and 3 bases at J, with 13 bases between the two ends. This CDR3 region has 13 residues. From germline, CDR1 is LNHDA and CDR2 SQIVND (reference sequence). The DNA of the CDR3 is TGTGCCAGTACCGGGGTCGACGGCTACGAGCAGTACTTC. Translation: CASTGVDGYEQYF.

The CDR3 is CASTVTGGEKLFF. In DNA form, the CDR3 reads TGTGCCAGTACCGTGACGGGGGGAGAAAAACTGTTTTTT. This sequence joins TRBV19 and TRBJ1-4, with D tentatively TRBD1 (5 bases). The CDR3 is made up of 13 amino acids. V was pared by 7 bases and J by 8 bases, with 14 bases between. The germline CDR1 and CDR2 sequences are LNHDA and SQIVND (reference sequence).

The gene calls are TRBV18 and TRBJ1-1; D is uncertain. Deletions cut 3 bases from V and 4 bases from J, with 6 bases between. Germline loops: CDR1 KGHSH, CDR2 LQKENI. This CDR3 is built from 12 residues. CDR3 sequence (DNA): TGTGCCAGCTCACCGGCTACCACTGAAGCTTTCTTT. Amino acid sequence: CASSPATTEAFF.

The chain joins TRBV18 to TRBJ1-4; 8 bases agree with TRBD1. The V and J ends lost 1 base and 5 bases, in that order; junction bases with no gene match: 6. This CDR3 is 16 amino acids long. CDR1 and CDR2 (germline): KGHSH, LQKENI. CDR3 nucleotides: TGTGCCAGCTCACCACGGGAGAGGACAGGGAATGAAAAACTGTTTTTT. It translates to CASSPRERTGNEKLFF. Full variable domain (outside the CDR3, taken from reference TRBV18 and TRBJ1-4): NAGVMQNPRHLVRRRGQEARLRCSPMKGHSHVYWYRQLPEEGLKFMVYLQKENIIDESGMPKERFSAEFPKEGPSILRIQQVVRGDSAAYFCASSPRERTGNEKLFFGSGTQLSVL.

This clone was counted a single time. J is TRBJ2-7 and V is TRBV9; no clear D gene. The CDR3 has 13 residues. Germline CDR1 and CDR2: SGDLS and YYNGEE. The germline V and J ends were trimmed by 2 bases and 3 bases, with 9 bases remaining between them. The CDR3 is CASSVGLSYEQYF. The DNA of the CDR3 is TGTGCCAGCAGCGTGGGTCTTAGCTACGAGCAGTACTTC.

This chain joins TRBV7-9 and TRBJ2-5; the D is unclear. V lost 0 bases and J lost 1, with 3 bases in between. This CDR3 comprises 13 residues. The germline gives CDR1 SEHNR, CDR2 FQNEAQ (reference sequence). In DNA, the CDR3 is TGTGCCAGCAGCTTAGCAGTCCAAGAGACCCAGTACTTC. Protein product: CASSLAVQETQYF.

V is TRBV7-9 and J is TRBJ2-7; 11 bases agree with TRBD2. The CDR3 totals 15 residues. Germline-derived CDR1 and CDR2 are SEHNR and FQNEAQ (reference sequence). V dropped 3 bases and J dropped 2; count of bases not matched to a gene: 3. The CDR3, as DNA: TGTGCCAGCAGCTTGGCGACTAGCGGGGCCTACGAGCAGTACTTC. This translates into CASSLATSGAYEQYF.

This chain joins TRBV29-1 and TRBJ2-5; TRBD1 matches 8 bases. Germline lookup yields CDR1 SQVTM and CDR2 ANQGSEA. Trimming at V came to 0 bases and at J to 3 bases, leaving 0 bases not matched to a gene. The CDR3 has 13 amino acids. This CDR3 is CSVEEGQEETQYF. CDR3 DNA: TGCAGCGTTGAAGAGGGACAGGAAGAGACCCAGTACTTC.

The chain carries TRBV4-1 and TRBJ2-2; tentative D call: TRBD1 (5 bases). CDR1 and CDR2 from the germline V gene are MGHRA and YSYEKL. Trimming removed 6 bases from V and 7 bases from J, with 9 bases in between. The CDR3 sequence is 12 residues long. This CDR3 is CASSLTGGELFF. CDR3 in DNA: TGCGCCAGCAGTCTAACAGGCGGGGAGCTGTTTTTT.

The J gene is TRBJ2-7, the V gene TRBV11-1; D call uncertain. The CDR3 is 14 residues long. Germline V gene sequence: CDR1 SGHAT, CDR2 FQDESV (reference sequence). Trimming took off 1 base at V and 2 bases at J, with 9 bases between the two ends. The CDR3: CASSLGPGAYEQYF. CDR3 DNA sequence: TGTGCCAGCAGCTTAGGGCCTGGGGCCTACGAGCAGTACTTC.

The genes are TRBV27 and TRBJ2-7, with D unresolved. The CDR3 length is 13 residues. Germline CDR1 reads MNHEY; CDR2 reads SMNVEV (reference sequence). V shed 3 bases and J shed 0 bases, with 6 bases lying between them. Written as DNA, the CDR3 is TGTGCCAGCAGTTTGGCAGCCTCCTACGAGCAGTACTTC. Translated: CASSLAASYEQYF.

V and J are TRBV27 and TRBJ1-6; a possible D gene is TRBD1 (5 bases). V lost 4 bases and J 6 bases, leaving 13 bases between the germline ends. The CDR3 sequence is 15 residues long. The germline gives CDR1 MNHEY, CDR2 SMNVEV (reference sequence). The CDR3 loop reads CASSYSSGINSPLHF. The CDR3 DNA follows: TGTGCCAGCAGTTACTCGTCAGGGATTAATTCACCCCTCCACTTT.

CDR3 in amino acids: CASSPGGDRASEAFF. Here the CDR3 DNA reads TGCGCCAGCAGCCCCGGTGGGGACAGGGCTTCTGAAGCTTTCTTT. V is TRBV5-1 and J is TRBJ1-1; 9 bases line up with TRBD1. V lost 4 bases, J lost 6 bases, and 10 bases stayed unmatched. CDR3 size: 15 residues. Germline V gene data show CDR1 as SGHRS and CDR2 as YFSETQ.

The chain recombines TRBV4-2 with TRBJ2-2; D might be TRBD2 (5 bases). Germline lookup yields CDR1 LGHNA and CDR2 YNFKEQ. This CDR3 contains 15 residues. V gave up 4 bases and J gave up 2 bases, with 11 bases separating them. This CDR3 reads CASSPPGLNTGELFF. CDR3 bases: TGTGCCAGCAGCCCCCCAGGACTTAACACCGGGGAGCTGTTTTTT.

This chain connects TRBV5-1 to TRBJ2-1; D may be TRBD2 (6 bases). The V end was cut by 0 bases, the J end by 2 bases, with 12 bases between. This CDR3 contains 16 residues. Germline V gives CDR1 SGHRS, CDR2 YFSETQ. CDR3 nucleotide sequence: TGCGCCAGCAGCTTGGCCAGAGCGGGCCCCTACAATGAGCAGTTCTTC. This gives the protein CASSLARAGPYNEQFF.

The CDR3 spells CASSQPPSGSRETQYF. CDR3 in DNA: TGCGCCAGCAGCCAACCGCCTAGCGGGAGCAGGGAGACCCAGTACTTC. The chain recombines TRBV4-1 with TRBJ2-5; 10 bases fit TRBD2. Germline CDR1 is MGHRA and CDR2 is YSYEKL. The CDR3 consists of 16 residues. Unmatched junction bases numbered 8, after V lost 2 bases and J lost 5 bases.

The chain couples TRBV28 to TRBJ1-3, with D perhaps TRBD1 (5 bases). Looked up from germline, CDR1 is MDHEN and CDR2 is SYDVKM. The length of the CDR3 is 15 residues. Between the trimmed V and J ends, which lost 1 base and 0 bases, there was a span of 7 bases. CDR3 bases: TGTGCCAGCAGTTTATCCGGGGGCTCTGGAAACACCATATATTTT. This encodes CASSLSGGSGNTIYF.

The chain recombines TRBV4-1 with TRBJ2-7; tentative D call: TRBD1 (5 bases). The CDR3 has 13 amino acids. Germline CDR1 MGHRA, CDR2 YSYEKL. The ends were cut back, 11 bases at V and 1 base at J, with 15 bases in the middle. The CDR3 spells CASSDSGSYEQYF. In DNA, the CDR3 is TGCGCCTCCTCCGACAGTGGGTCCTACGAGCAGTACTTC.

The rearrangement uses TRBV7-6 and TRBJ1-3; D is perhaps TRBD1 (5 bases). The germline CDR1 and CDR2 sequences are SGHVS and FNYEAQ. There are 16 residues in the CDR3. V was clipped by 1 base and J by 1 base, with 11 bases between them. In nucleotides, the CDR3 is TGTGCCAGCAGCTTAGGGGAAGGGACGTCTGGAAACACCATATATTTT. Translated: CASSLGEGTSGNTIYF.